This T cell receptor (beta chain) was identified in a study of blood T cell repertoires in COVID-19. This clone was counted between two and nine times. CDR1 SEHNR and CDR2 FQNEAQ come from the germline V gene (reference sequence). Between the trimmed V and J ends, which lost 0 bases and 2 bases, there was a span of 19 bases. The CDR3 runs 18 residues. In the original workflow: Researchers report that nucleated cell counts were estimated from reference gene primer amplification. Using immunoSEQ multiplex PCR, the repertoire was profiled, and TCRdb retains in-frame clones only, with some absent. That table is the source of V, J and clone size, and D and trimming were worked out from the DNA. The table records hundreds of thousands of clones, 82% of them present only once.

Input material: PBMCs or T cells enriched from blood (not recorded which). This sequence originates from a woman in her sixties who had recovered from COVID-19. J is TRBJ1-2 and V is TRBV7-9, with a weak D call TRBD1 (5 bases). CDR3 residues: CASSLAGAGQISNYGYTF. CDR3 in DNA: TGTGCCAGCAGCTTAGCAGGGGCCGGACAAATCTCAAACTATGGCTACACCTTC.